This entry lists 20 T cell receptor beta chains sequenced from one sample in a study of blood T cell repertoires in COVID-19. Only in-frame clones appear in the TCRdb table, and some are missing; sequencing was by immunoSEQ multiplex PCR. The sample shows 240,000 or so clones, over 70% of them seen only once. Sequencing input: peripheral blood. The receptors shown here come from a woman over 75 with acute or convalescent COVID-19.

The chain joins TRBV29-1 to TRBJ2-1, with 7 bases that match TRBD1. V shed 6 bases and J 0 bases; nucleotides not matched to a gene: 8. The CDR3 is made up of 15 amino acids. Germline V gene sequence: CDR1 SQVTM, CDR2 ANQGSEA. In DNA form, the CDR3 reads TGCAGCGTGTCAGGGGGTTCCTTCTCCTACAATGAGCAGTTCTTC. This encodes CSVSGGSFSYNEQFF.

This chain uses TRBV11-3 with TRBJ1-5, with D hard to call. With 4 bases removed from V and 4 bases from J, the gap between germline ends came to 20 bases. Germline CDR1 reads SGHNT; CDR2 reads YENEEA. This CDR3 comprises 17 residues. As DNA, the CDR3 is TGTGCCAGCAGCTCCAGCCGTGGCAAGCGGTATAATCAGCCCCAGCATTTT. Amino acid sequence: CASSSSRGKRYNQPQHF.

There are many counts of this clone. The chain couples TRBV7-2 to TRBJ2-1; the D is unclear. The V end lost 4 bases, the J end lost 8 bases, and 12 bases lay between the germline ends. From germline, CDR1 is SGHTA and CDR2 FQGNSA. The CDR3 has 13 residues. CDR3 coding DNA: TGTGCCAGCAGCTCCCACCCTCGGTATGAGCAGTTCTTC. It specifies CASSSHPRYEQFF.

This rearrangement joins TRBV6-1 to TRBJ2-7; D not resolved. CDR3 length: 14 residues. Germline loops: CDR1 MNHNS, CDR2 SASEGT. Trimming left V 3 bases short and J 1 base short, with 10 bases between. CDR3 sequence: CASSDPTRSYEQYF. CDR3 coding DNA: TGTGCCAGCAGTGACCCGACACGGTCCTACGAGCAGTACTTC.

The chain recombines TRBV7-2 with TRBJ2-1, with a tentative D call TRBD2 (6 bases). The CDR3 is made up of 13 amino acids. Germline loops: CDR1 SGHTA, CDR2 FQGNSA. The V and J ends lost 4 bases and 8 bases respectively, with 12 bases between them. CDR3 protein: CASSSAAGHEQFF. The DNA of the CDR3 is TGTGCCAGCAGCTCCGCGGCGGGGCATGAGCAGTTCTTC.

The CDR3 sequence: CASSRLGGANSPLHF. CDR3 DNA: TGCGCCAGCAGCCGCCTCGGGGGGGCGAATTCACCCCTCCACTTT. The chain has TRBV4-1 and TRBJ1-6; D possibly corresponds to TRBD1 (6 bases). The CDR3 contains 15 residues. Looked up from germline, CDR1 is MGHRA and CDR2 is YSYEKL. Trimming cost V 4 bases and J 7 bases, with 14 bases left between them.

The chain combines TRBV5-1 with TRBJ1-2; D is undetermined. Germline CDR1 SGHRS, CDR2 YFSETQ. The V end lost 4 bases, the J end lost 2 bases, and 15 bases lay between the germline ends. The CDR3 runs 15 residues. Here the CDR3 DNA reads TGCGCCAGCAGCCCAGAGGAAGGGAGGAACTATGGCTACACCTTC. It translates to CASSPEEGRNYGYTF.

The chain has TRBV7-9 and TRBJ2-1, with D unclear. Trimming shortened V by 3 bases and J by 0 bases, and 3 bases separated the two germline ends. The CDR3 spans 13 residues. Germline CDR1 reads SEHNR; CDR2 reads FQNEAQ (reference sequence). CDR3 DNA sequence: TGTGCCAGCAGCTTCGTCTCCTACAATGAGCAGTTCTTC. Its translation: CASSFVSYNEQFF.

This sequence joins TRBV6-5 and TRBJ2-5; TRBD2 aligns across 8 bases. The ends lost 5 bases at V and 5 bases at J; junction bases unmatched: 4. Germline V lookup: CDR1 MNHEY, CDR2 SVGAGI. The CDR3 sequence is 13 residues long. CDR3 region: CASSPSSGETQYF. The CDR3 DNA reads TGTGCCAGCAGTCCGTCTAGCGGGGAGACCCAGTACTTC.

The count of this clone is one. This sequence joins TRBV6-2 or TRBV6-3 and TRBJ2-5, with a possible D match to TRBD2 (6 bases). CDR1 is MNHEY, CDR2 SVGEGT, per germline. CDR3 length: 15 amino acids. Trimming stripped 4 bases from V and 2 bases from J, with 14 bases between. The DNA for the CDR3 is TGTGCCAGCAGTTCCTCCTCTGCGGGGCAAGAGACCCAGTACTTC. It translates to CASSSSSAGQETQYF.

CDR3 coding DNA: TGTGCCAGCAGCTTATACAGGGGACCAAACTATGGCTACACCTTC. Amino acids: CASSLYRGPNYGYTF. The chain recombines TRBV7-2 with TRBJ1-2; 7 bases agree with TRBD1. Germline trimming cut 2 bases from V and 2 bases from J; bases unmatched to any gene: 5. Germline lookup yields CDR1 SGHTA and CDR2 FQGNSA. This CDR3 has 15 amino acids.

The chain combines TRBV18 with TRBJ1-1, with D maybe TRBD1 (6 bases). Germline V gives CDR1 KGHSH, CDR2 LQKENI. V was shortened by 3 bases and J by 7 bases, with 9 bases between the two germline ends. This CDR3 has 12 amino acids. The CDR3 coding sequence is TGTGCCAGCTCACCTGACAGGAATGAAGCTTTCTTT. Amino acids: CASSPDRNEAFF. Full variable domain (rest looked up from reference TRBV18 and TRBJ1-1): NAGVMQNPRHLVRRRGQEARLRCSPMKGHSHVYWYRQLPEEGLKFMVYLQKENIIDESGMPKERFSAEFPKEGPSILRIQQVVRGDSAAYFCASSPDRNEAFFGQGTRLTVV.

This clone appeared a single time. This chain joins TRBV20-1 and TRBJ2-1, with TRBD2 matching over 9 bases. CDR3 size: 14 residues. Germline values: CDR1 DFQATT, CDR2 SNEGSKA (reference sequence). The trim removed 3 bases at V and 5 bases at J, leaving 5 bases unmatched. CDR3 residues: CSASRPSGNNEQFF. For the CDR3, the DNA is TGCAGTGCTAGTCGGCCTAGCGGGAACAATGAGCAGTTCTTC.

The gene calls are TRBV27 and TRBJ1-2; 8 bases line up with TRBD1. There are 13 residues in the CDR3. Germline CDR1 is MNHEY and CDR2 is SMNVEV (reference sequence). The V segment lost 1 base and the J segment 14 bases; nucleotides outside the gene matches: 9. For the CDR3, the DNA is TGTGCCAGCAGTTTATTGGGGCAGGGGGCCTGGACCTTC. Encoded protein: CASSLLGQGAWTF.

This clone was recorded a few times. A much larger clone sits a single nucleotide away, making a read error possible. The DNA for the CDR3 is TGCGCCAGCAGCTTGACGGAGAGGACTGAAGCTTTCTTT. This gives the protein CASSLTERTEAFF. This chain links TRBV5-1 with TRBJ1-1; D uncertain. V was pared by 1 base and J by 5 bases, with 9 bases between. This CDR3 region has 13 residues. Germline CDR1 SGHRS, CDR2 YFSETQ.

The chain couples TRBV2 to TRBJ2-3; possible D gene TRBD2, 5 bases. Germline lookup yields CDR1 SNHLY and CDR2 FYNNEI. The CDR3 consists of 14 residues. The V and J ends lost 3 bases and 3 bases respectively, with 10 bases between them. This CDR3 is CASSDWLATDTQYF. CDR3 DNA sequence: TGTGCCAGCAGTGATTGGCTAGCTACAGATACGCAGTATTTT.

The rearrangement joins TRBV18 to TRBJ1-1, with TRBD1 matching over 8 bases. Germline V gene lookup returns CDR1 KGHSH and CDR2 LQKENI. This CDR3 is 15 amino acids long. The J segment lost 8 bases and the V segment lost 4 bases, leaving 12 bases of the junction unmatched. The DNA for the CDR3 is TGTGCCAGCTCACTCACCCCACAGGGGGAAGGAGAAGCTTTCTTT. Its translation: CASSLTPQGEGEAFF.

The chain combines TRBV7-2 with TRBJ1-6; D gene ambiguous. The germline V gene encodes CDR1 SGHTA and CDR2 FQGNSA. V dropped 3 bases and J dropped 8 bases, with 8 bases sitting between them. The CDR3 totals 13 residues. The CDR3 loop is CASSFYGDSPLHF. DNA for the CDR3: TGTGCCAGCAGCTTTTACGGAGATTCACCCCTCCACTTT.

J is TRBJ1-1 and V is TRBV29-1; perhaps TRBD1 as D (5 bases). The CDR3 totals 20 residues. Germline CDR1 SQVTM, CDR2 ANQGSEA. Trimming took 6 bases from V and 1 from J, leaving 33 bases between them. CDR3 residues: CSVKQEWFSDSVLSNTEAFF. The CDR3 DNA follows: TGCAGCGTCAAGCAAGAATGGTTCAGCGACAGCGTTCTATCGAACACTGAAGCTTTCTTT.

The CDR3, as DNA: TGTGCCAGCAGCCAAAAGGGGGGGCAGACCTACAATGAGCAGTTCTTC. This sequence encodes CASSQKGGQTYNEQFF. The chain is built from TRBV3-1 (or the pseudogene TRBV3-2) and TRBJ2-1, with D possibly being TRBD2 (7 bases). The length of the CDR3 is 16 residues. V was cut by 2 bases and J by 2 bases, with 13 bases left in between. Germline CDR1 is LGHDT and CDR2 is YNNKEL (reference sequence).